These 21 T cell receptor beta chains share one sample of origin, sequenced in a study of blood T cell repertoires in COVID-19. Generated by immunoSEQ multiplex PCR, the TCRdb table keeps only in-frame clones and is missing some. The table lists about 170,000 clones, approximately 90% of them singletons. Sequencing was done on a sample of PBMCs or T cells enriched from blood (not recorded which). The source of these receptors is a young woman who had recovered from COVID-19.

This clone was recorded only once. V is TRBV2 and J is TRBJ1-5; no firm D call. Germline lookup yields CDR1 SNHLY and CDR2 FYNNEI. The CDR3 is made up of 11 amino acids. V gave up 2 bases and J gave up 7 bases, with 3 bases separating them. CDR3 DNA sequence: TGTGCCAGCAGTGAACCGCAGCCCCAGCATTTT. This sequence encodes CASSEPQPQHF.

This chain connects TRBV7-9 to TRBJ2-1, with 10 bases lining up with TRBD2. This CDR3 is built from 14 residues. Germline lookup yields CDR1 SEHNR and CDR2 FQNEAQ (reference sequence). Trimming at V came to 4 bases and at J to 4 bases, leaving 1 base not matched to a gene. The CDR3 DNA reads TGTGCCAGCAGCTCGGGACTAGCGTACAATGAGCAGTTCTTC. Encoded protein: CASSSGLAYNEQFF.

The chain joins TRBV7-3 to TRBJ2-1; 10 bases agree with TRBD2. V shed 4 bases and J 6 bases; nucleotides not matched to a gene: 6. CDR3 length: 15 residues. Germline CDR1 SGHTA, CDR2 FQGTGA. The CDR3, as DNA: TGTGCCAGCAGCTCAAGCCGGACTAGCGGCAATGAGCAGTTCTTC. The encoded protein is CASSSSRTSGNEQFF.

In this sample, this clone turned up a few times. This rearrangement joins TRBV7-9 to TRBJ1-6; D gene ambiguous. Germline values: CDR1 SEHNR, CDR2 FQNEAQ (reference sequence). V gave up 0 bases and J gave up 10 bases, with 16 bases separating them. The CDR3 runs 16 residues. CDR3 in amino acids: CASSLATGRPGSPLHF. The DNA for the CDR3 is TGTGCCAGCAGCTTAGCTACCGGCAGGCCGGGGTCACCCCTCCACTTT.

The chain employs TRBV5-5 and TRBJ1-5; 8 positions match TRBD1. After removal of 3 bases from V and 0 bases from J, the junction contained 2 bases not matched to a gene. CDR1 and CDR2 from the germline V gene are SGHKS and YYEKEE (reference sequence). This CDR3 spans 15 amino acids. This CDR3 reads CASSYDRGSNQPQHF. CDR3 DNA sequence: TGTGCCAGCAGCTACGACAGGGGTAGCAATCAGCCCCAGCATTTT.

The V gene is TRBV29-1, the J gene TRBJ2-3, with TRBD2 matching over 8 bases. This CDR3 has 14 residues. The V segment lost 7 bases and the J segment 4 bases; nucleotides outside the gene matches: 10. The germline gives CDR1 SQVTM, CDR2 ANQGSEA. The CDR3 region is CSAVTSALPDTQYF. CDR3 nucleotide sequence: TGCAGCGCTGTGACTAGCGCCCTGCCAGATACGCAGTATTTT.

The chain carries TRBV28 and TRBJ2-2, with D perhaps TRBD2 (6 bases). The length of the CDR3 is 15 residues. Looked up from germline, CDR1 is MDHEN and CDR2 is SYDVKM. V dropped 2 bases and J dropped 1 base, with 8 bases sitting between them. The CDR3 spells CASSLMGGNTGELFF. The CDR3 DNA follows: TGTGCCAGCAGTTTAATGGGGGGGAACACCGGGGAGCTGTTTTTT.

The chain has TRBV5-6 and TRBJ1-6; 7 nucleotides agree with TRBD1. Per the germline V gene, CDR1 is SGHDT and CDR2 is YYEEEE. V dropped 1 base and J dropped 6; count of bases not matched to a gene: 1. The CDR3 is 14 residues long. The CDR3 nucleotides read TGTGCCAGCAGCTTGTCAGGGGGTAATTCACCCCTCCACTTT. This sequence encodes CASSLSGGNSPLHF.

This chain links TRBV3-1 (or the pseudogene TRBV3-2) with TRBJ1-3, with 7 bases matching TRBD1. The CDR3 length is 22 residues. In germline, CDR1 is LGHDT, CDR2 YNNKEL (reference sequence). J gave up 2 bases and V 4 bases, and 26 bases lay outside the gene matches. CDR3 protein: CASSPGGAGGSWFAGPGNTIYF. The CDR3 DNA reads as TGTGCCAGCAGCCCGGGAGGGGCAGGGGGATCTTGGTTTGCAGGACCTGGAAACACCATATATTTT.

The genes are TRBV28 and TRBJ1-3; unclear D gene. The V gene's germline CDR1 is MDHEN and CDR2 SYDVKM. The CDR3 sequence is 15 residues long. V was clipped by 5 bases and J by 1 base, with 12 bases between them. This chain's CDR3 is CASSTPGGSGNTIYF. In DNA form, the CDR3 reads TGTGCCAGCAGTACTCCGGGAGGTTCTGGAAACACCATATATTTT.

The chain links TRBV19 to TRBJ1-2; 11 bases map to TRBD1. The CDR3 totals 15 residues. J gave up 7 bases and V 3 bases, and 7 bases lay outside the gene matches. CDR1 LNHDA and CDR2 SQIVND come from the germline V gene (reference sequence). In DNA form, the CDR3 reads TGTGCCAGTAGTATGGCAGGACAGGGGGCGTCTGGCTACACCTTC. This sequence encodes CASSMAGQGASGYTF.

This clone has only one observation. The chain uses TRBV19 and TRBJ2-5, with 12 bases identical to TRBD2. The CDR3 is 15 residues long. V gave up 5 bases and J gave up 4 bases; unmatched junction bases: 5. CDR1 and CDR2 (germline): LNHDA, SQIVND (reference sequence). The CDR3 DNA reads TGTGCCAGTAGTTCCCCGACTAGCGGGAGAGAGACCCAGTACTTC. Amino acid sequence: CASSSPTSGRETQYF.

The chain uses TRBV5-1 and TRBJ1-1; D not certain. Deletions cut 0 bases from V and 8 bases from J, with 11 bases between. This CDR3 region has 13 residues. Germline CDR1 SGHRS, CDR2 YFSETQ. CDR3 nucleotides: TGCGCCAGCAGCTTGGGATCGTCCCAGGAAGCTTTCTTT. Translated: CASSLGSSQEAFF.

The rearrangement links TRBV12-3 or TRBV12-4 to TRBJ1-1; D uncertain. The CDR3 is 13 residues long. V was trimmed by 1 base and J by 4 bases, leaving 7 bases between them. The CDR3: CASSLEFSTEAFF. For the CDR3, the DNA is TGTGCCAGCAGTTTAGAGTTTAGCACTGAAGCTTTCTTT.

The chain is built from TRBV4-1 and TRBJ2-2; 7 bases line up with TRBD1. The germline V gene has CDR1 MGHRA and CDR2 YSYEKL. V lost 1 base to trimming and J lost 3 bases; unmatched junction nucleotides: 2. This CDR3 contains 15 residues. Here the CDR3 reads CASSQVQGDTGELFF. The CDR3 DNA reads as TGCGCCAGCAGCCAAGTTCAGGGGGACACCGGGGAGCTGTTTTTT.

The CDR3 here is CASSSGQSSYNSPLHF. CDR3 bases: TGTGCCAGCAGCTCGGGACAGAGCTCCTATAATTCACCCCTCCACTTT. The chain recombines TRBV7-9 with TRBJ1-6, with 7 nucleotides matching TRBD1. Germline CDR1 reads SEHNR; CDR2 reads FQNEAQ (reference sequence). V lost 4 bases to trimming and J lost 0 bases; unmatched junction nucleotides: 3. The CDR3 extends over 16 amino acids.

The chain has TRBV11-1 and TRBJ2-7; 9 positions agree with TRBD1. V shed 5 bases, J shed 3 bases, and the junction held 5 bases outside the gene matches. The CDR3 is made up of 14 amino acids. Germline V lookup: CDR1 SGHAT, CDR2 FQDESV (reference sequence). The CDR3 nucleotides read TGTGCCAGCAGCGGACCGGGACAGGGCTACGAGCAGTACTTC. This sequence encodes CASSGPGQGYEQYF.

This chain connects TRBV7-8 to TRBJ2-4; TRBD2 might be the D (6 bases). V was trimmed by 1 base and J by 0 bases, leaving 13 bases between them. This CDR3 contains 17 residues. Germline CDR1 is SGHVS and CDR2 is FQNEAQ. CDR3 region: CASSLVRSGLAKNIQYF. The DNA of the CDR3 is TGTGCCAGCAGCTTAGTGCGTAGCGGCTTAGCCAAAAACATTCAGTACTTC.

The rearrangement uses TRBV9 and TRBJ1-2; 8 positions match TRBD1. The V segment lost 3 bases and the J segment 7 bases; nucleotides outside the gene matches: 5. From germline, CDR1 is SGDLS and CDR2 YYNGEE. The CDR3 totals 13 residues. The DNA for the CDR3 is TGTGCCAGCAGCGAACGGACAGGGACTGGCTACACCTTC. Its translation is CASSERTGTGYTF. Full variable domain (rest looked up from reference TRBV9 and TRBJ1-2): DSGVTQTPKHLITATGQRVTLRCSPRSGDLSVYWYQQSLDQGLQFLIQYYNGEERAKGNILERFSAQQFPDLHSELNLSSLELGDSALYFCASSERTGTGYTFGSGTRLTVV.

Details on this clone: The sample holds other DNA sequences that translate to the same CDR3. The CDR3 nucleotides are TGTGCCAGCAGCGCGACAGGATACGAGCAGTACTTC. Its translation is CASSATGYEQYF. The V and J genes are TRBV9 and TRBJ2-7; D is possibly TRBD1 (6 bases). CDR1 and CDR2 from the germline V gene are SGDLS and YYNGEE. The ends were cut back, 3 bases at V and 4 bases at J, with 8 bases in the middle. There are 12 residues in the CDR3.

This clone was detected once. The V call is TRBV28, the J call TRBJ2-2; D may be TRBD1 (5 bases). With 2 bases removed from V and 6 bases from J, the gap between germline ends came to 7 bases. Germline V CDR1 and CDR2: MDHEN, SYDVKM. This CDR3 region has 13 residues. DNA for the CDR3: TGTGCCAGCAGTTTACCACAGGCCGGGGAGCTGTTTTTT. Translating gives CASSLPQAGELFF.